This T cell receptor (beta chain) was retrieved from a study of blood T cells in healthy people across ages. Using a J-beta primer mix together with a sample-barcoded 5' primer, a second PCR was run for roughly 6 to 12 cycles. MiXCR was run by TCRdb on the 5' RACE reads, yielding one entry per CDR3 protein. The sample has some 560,000 distinct CDR3 sequences; 27% are singletons. Trimming cost V 0 bases and J 2 bases, with 11 bases left between them. This CDR3 contains 16 residues. Germline assignment: CDR1 LGHNA and CDR2 YSLEER. The sample holds a few counts of this clonotype. The same sample was also studied in work on T cells of mothers and their children.

The specimen sequenced was blood. The source is a boy between 2 and 10 years old in good health. The chain uses TRBV4-3 and TRBJ1-3; possibly TRBD1 for D (5 bases). The CDR3: CASSQDHGGAGNTIYF. CDR3 DNA: TGCGCCAGCAGCCAAGATCATGGGGGTGCTGGAAACACCATATATTTT.